These 10 T cell receptor beta chains were sequenced from one sample in a study of T cells of healthy individuals (dated by TCRdb to 2016 to 2018). Libraries were constructed by 5' RACE. Sequencing took place on an Illumina MiSeq. TCRdb ran its own pipeline on the public reads, namely fastp trimming at Q25 and MiXCR clone calling, and kept in-frame beta chains. Rows with a matching CDR3 protein are joined into one entry that keeps the most common DNA and genes. This sample comprises about 82,000 distinct CDR3 sequences, approximately 5.4% of them detected only once. The top ten clones comprise about 7.5% of the sample. These receptors originate from a female donor in good health.

This clonotype came up many times. The rearrangement uses TRBV28 and TRBJ1-4; TRBD1 is a possible D gene (6 bases). Germline V gene data show CDR1 as MDHEN and CDR2 as SYDVKM. The CDR3 consists of 20 residues. With 5 bases removed from V and 0 bases from J, the gap between germline ends came to 25 bases. In nucleotides, the CDR3 is TGTGCCAGCAGTACCCCCCGGCGGGGGCTCCTGGTTGCAACTAATGAAAAACTGTTTTTT. Its protein is CASSTPRRGLLVATNEKLFF.

This clonotype was seen many times. The rearrangement joins TRBV13 to TRBJ1-1, with D possibly being TRBD1 (5 bases). V was shortened by 5 bases and J by 7 bases, with 17 bases between the two germline ends. Germline V gene data show CDR1 as PRHDT and CDR2 as FYEKMQ (reference sequence). The CDR3 is made up of 14 amino acids. The CDR3, as DNA: TGTGCCAGCAGCCCACGAAGGGGCTATGTTGAAGCTTTCTTT. It is translated as CASSPRRGYVEAFF.

The table lists this clonotype with many counts. The genes are TRBV12-3 or TRBV12-4 and TRBJ1-2; D gene unclear. Deletions cut 3 bases from V and 4 bases from J, with 15 bases between. The CDR3 has 15 residues. The CDR3 spells CASSFGTAGSYGYTF. DNA of the CDR3: TGTGCCAGCAGTTTTGGTACCGCCGGAAGCTATGGCTACACCTTC.

The chain couples TRBV7-8 to TRBJ2-7, with TRBD2 matching over 7 bases. Looked up from germline, CDR1 is SGHVS and CDR2 is FQNEAQ. Trimming at V came to 5 bases and at J to 4 bases, leaving 11 bases not matched to a gene. The CDR3 is 15 residues long. The CDR3 loop reads CASSPEGGTKYEQYF. CDR3 bases: TGTGCCAGCAGCCCAGAGGGCGGGACTAAATACGAGCAGTACTTC.

This clonotype was counted many times. This chain joins TRBV2 and TRBJ2-3, with 7 bases fitting TRBD2. The CDR3 is 14 amino acids. Per the germline V gene, CDR1 is SNHLY and CDR2 is FYNNEI. The junction had 7 bases not matched to a gene; V was cut back by 5 bases and J by 5 bases. CDR3 sequence reads: CASSFQTSRDTQYF. The CDR3, as DNA: TGTGCCAGCAGTTTCCAGACTAGCCGAGATACGCAGTATTTT.

This clonotype was seen repeatedly, ten times or more. CDR3 coding DNA: TGCAGCGCCACCATGGACAGAAACACCATATATTTT. It codes for CSATMDRNTIYF. V gene TRBV29-1 combines with J gene TRBJ1-3; possible D gene TRBD1, 5 bases. This CDR3 spans 12 amino acids. CDR1 is SQVTM and CDR2 is ANQGSEA in the germline V gene. The V end was cut by 7 bases, the J end by 5 bases, with 12 bases between. Using reference TRBV29-1 and TRBJ1-3 for the parts outside the CDR3, the full variable domain is SAVISQKPSRDICQRGTSLTIQCQVDSQVTMMFWYRQQPGQSLTLIATANQGSEATYESGFVIDKFPISRPNLTFSTLTVSNMSPEDSSIYLCSATMDRNTIYFGEGSWLTVV.

In its sample, this clonotype was seen many times. The chain recombines TRBV7-3 with TRBJ2-3, with D perhaps matching TRBD1 (5 bases). Germline loops: CDR1 SGHTA, CDR2 FQGTGA. Trimming stripped 1 base from V and 4 bases from J, with 18 bases between. This CDR3 spans 17 amino acids. This CDR3 is CASSLKVPTGSADTQYF. CDR3 nucleotide sequence: TGTGCCAGCAGCTTAAAAGTCCCCACAGGTTCGGCAGATACGCAGTATTTT. Full variable domain (outside the CDR3, taken from reference TRBV7-3 and TRBJ2-3): GAGVSQTPSNKVTEKGKYVELRCDPISGHTALYWYRQSLGQGPEFLIYFQGTGAADDSGLPNDRFFAVRPEGSVSTLKIQRTERGDSAVYLCASSLKVPTGSADTQYFGPGTRLTVL.

There are many counts of this clonotype. The chain recombines TRBV20-1 with TRBJ1-2; maybe TRBD1 (5 bases). V lost 1 base to trimming and J lost 2 bases, with 14 bases between them. The germline V gene encodes CDR1 DFQATT and CDR2 SNEGSKA (reference sequence). The CDR3 totals 15 residues. CDR3 DNA sequence: TGCAGTGCTAGAGCGCGGGGCCGCGAAAACTATGGCTACACCTTC. Its translation: CSARARGRENYGYTF.

This clonotype has a handful of counts. V usage is TRBV28 and J usage is TRBJ1-1, with D unclear. The V end was cut by 3 bases, the J end by 11 bases, with 16 bases between. Germline CDR1 and CDR2: MDHEN and SYDVKM. The CDR3 extends over 13 amino acids. The CDR3 nucleotides are TGTGCCAGCAGTTTCGGGCACCTAACGGGGGCTTTCTTT. Its translation is CASSFGHLTGAFF.

This clonotype has a count of ten or more. The chain combines TRBV10-3 with TRBJ2-7; 7 bases agree with TRBD1. Germline values: CDR1 ENHRY, CDR2 SYGVKD. V lost 6 bases to trimming and J lost 2 bases; unmatched junction nucleotides: 16. The CDR3 loop spans 17 amino acids. This CDR3 reads CAIRRAGTANGAYEQYF. CDR3 in DNA: TGTGCCATCAGAAGGGCCGGGACAGCAAACGGGGCCTACGAGCAGTACTTC.